This T cell receptor beta chain was sequenced during a study of T cell repertoires in cytomegalovirus infection. Turning to the study itself: CMV infection and matching HLA type were both indicated by public TCR beta signatures.

V was clipped by 2 bases and J by 11 bases, with 10 bases between them. Germline V gene sequence: CDR1 MDHEN, CDR2 SYDVKM. The CDR3 consists of 13 residues. In TCRdb, the reads were re-called with MiXCR into one record per CDR3 protein. The profile shows 830,000 or so distinct CDR3 sequences, roughly 33% of them singletons. This clonotype was detected a few times. The antigen is unknown. The input for sequencing was cultured CD8+ T cells from PBMCs, taken from culture after CMV antigen stimulation. This chain links TRBV28 with TRBJ1-6; D is possibly TRBD1 (5 bases). The receptor's source is a human donor in good health (CMV status not recorded). Some clones in this sample may be carry-over from other donors' samples. CDR3 sequence (DNA): TGTGCCAGCAGTTTAGGGGGTAGGACACCCCTCCACTTT. Residues: CASSLGGRTPLHF.